This is a list of T cell receptor beta chains from one sample in a study of blood T cell repertoires in COVID-19. The assay was immunoSEQ multiplex PCR, and TCRdb's table has in-frame clones only and misses some. There are around 170,000 clones in the sample; approximately 88% occur only once, and around 4% lies in the top ten. Sequenced material: peripheral blood. The receptors originated from a woman aged 25 to 39 with acute or convalescent COVID-19. CDR3s include the opening cysteine and the closing phenylalanine or tryptophan. D genes are given only for firm matches. Some rows mark clone size as missing; the rest say once, few, many or name a class of expanded clone.

TRBD1 | TRBJ2-4 | TRBV25-1 | NA | CASSELGQGRNIQYF | TGTGCCAGCAGTGAATTGGGACAGGGACGAAACATTCAGTACTTC
NA | TRBJ1-6 | TRBV5-1 | NA | CASNRDGGFSPLHF | TGCGCCAGCAATCGGGACGGAGGGTTTTCACCCCTCCACTTT
NA | TRBJ1-4 | TRBV7-9 | NA | CASSLGAGPEKLFF | TGTGCCAGCAGCTTAGGGGCAGGCCCTGAAAAACTGTTTTTT
NA | TRBJ2-3 | TRBV12-3/TRBV12-4 | NA | CASSFVRDTQYF | TGTGCCAGCAGTTTTGTCCGAGATACGCAGTATTTT
TRBD2 | TRBJ2-1 | TRBV4-1 | NA | CASRPLAGGHEQFF | TGCGCCAGCCGGCCCCTAGCGGGAGGACATGAGCAGTTCTTC
TRBD1 | TRBJ1-3 | TRBV27 | NA | CASSSDRGLRNTIYF | TGTGCCAGCAGTTCAGACAGGGGGCTAAGAAACACCATATATTTT
TRBD2 | TRBJ2-1 | TRBV28 | NA | CASSPLAGDPYNEQFF | TGTGCCAGCAGTCCCCTCGCGGGAGACCCCTACAATGAGCAGTTCTTC
NA | TRBJ2-6 | TRBV13 | NA | CASSPRFLANVLTF | TGTGCCAGCAGCCCCAGATTCCTGGCCAACGTCCTGACTTTC
NA | TRBJ2-3 | TRBV5-1 | NA | CASSPSVTDTQYF | TGCGCCAGCAGCCCCAGTGTCACAGATACGCAGTATTTT
TRBD1 | TRBJ1-5 | TRBV19 | once | CASNSQGMDQPQHF | TGTGCCAGTAACTCACAGGGGATGGATCAGCCCCAGCATTTT
TRBD1 | TRBJ1-1 | TRBV2 | NA | CASSEIGRGDPEAFF | TGTGCCAGCAGTGAAATCGGCAGGGGGGACCCTGAAGCTTTCTTT
NA | TRBJ1-2 | TRBV28 | NA | CASRPGENYGYTF | TGTGCCAGCAGGCCGGGGGAGAACTATGGCTACACCTTC
TRBD1 | TRBJ1-5 | TRBV28 | NA | CASSLPGQGTGQPQHF | TGTGCCAGCAGTTTACCCGGACAGGGGACGGGTCAGCCCCAGCATTTT
NA | TRBJ2-4 | TRBV7-6 | NA | CASSFNGVIQYF | TGTGCCAGCAGCTTTAACGGTGTGATTCAGTACTTC
NA | TRBJ2-1 | TRBV4-1 | NA | CASSQRGNSYNEQFF | TGCGCCAGCAGCCAACGCGGAAATTCCTACAATGAGCAGTTCTTC
NA | TRBJ1-5 | TRBV18 | NA | CASSPPDSLGSNQPQHF | TGTGCCAGCTCACCACCAGACAGTTTAGGGAGCAATCAGCCCCAGCATTTT
NA | TRBJ1-4 | TRBV6-5 | NA | CASSYSAGELFF | TGTGCCAGCAGTTACTCGGCCGGGGAACTGTTTTTT
NA | TRBJ2-1 | TRBV7-9 | NA | CASSLSAPGDIREQFF | TGTGCCAGCAGCTTATCGGCTCCCGGGGACATCCGTGAGCAGTTCTTC
NA | TRBJ1-6 | TRBV6-5 | NA | CASFLGHDNSPLHF | TGTGCCAGCTTCTTGGGACATGATAATTCACCCCTCCACTTT
NA | TRBJ1-2 | TRBV28 | NA | CASRSGVDGYTF | TGTGCCAGCAGATCGGGGGTCGATGGCTACACCTTC
TRBD1 | TRBJ1-6 | TRBV14 | few | CASSPTRDRGHSPLHF | TGTGCCAGCAGCCCGACTAGGGACAGGGGCCATTCACCCCTCCACTTT
TRBD1 | TRBJ1-4 | TRBV24-1 | NA | CATSDPGTGGEKLFF | TGTGCCACCAGTGATCCCGGGACAGGAGGAGAAAAACTGTTTTTT
NA | TRBJ1-2 | TRBV5-1 | NA | CASSLYGIYTF | TGCGCCAGCAGCTTGTACGGGATCTACACCTTC
TRBD1 | TRBJ1-1 | TRBV6-5 | NA | CATIPPGQRTIEAFF | TGTGCCACGATACCCCCGGGACAGAGAACAATTGAAGCTTTCTTT
NA | TRBJ2-7 | TRBV6-6 | NA | CASRGHAQDYEQYF | TGTGCCAGCAGGGGACATGCCCAGGACTACGAGCAGTACTTC
TRBD2 | TRBJ2-3 | TRBV15 | NA | CATSSWTKPGLLTDTQYF | TGTGCCACCAGCAGCTGGACAAAGCCGGGACTATTAACAGATACGCAGTATTTT
NA | TRBJ1-1 | TRBV2 | NA | CASSEAYRGQGTEAFF | TGTGCCAGCAGTGAAGCGTATAGGGGACAAGGCACTGAAGCTTTCTTT
NA | TRBJ1-5 | TRBV18 | NA | CASSLVQGRSQPQHF | TGTGCCAGCTCACTTGTACAGGGTCGGAGTCAGCCCCAGCATTTT
NA | TRBJ1-6 | TRBV30 | few | CAWSRDSPLHF | TGTGCCTGGAGCAGGGATTCACCCCTCCACTTT
TRBD1 | TRBJ2-1 | TRBV10-3 | few | CAISDPRDRVGNEQFF | TGTGCCATCAGTGATCCGCGCGACAGGGTAGGGAATGAGCAGTTCTTC
NA | TRBJ2-2 | TRBV19 | NA | CASKSRPNTGELFF | TGTGCCAGTAAGAGCAGGCCGAACACCGGGGAGCTGTTTTTT
NA | TRBJ1-1 | TRBV2 | NA | CASSESVEAFF | TGTGCCAGCAGTGAATCTGTTGAAGCTTTCTTT
NA | TRBJ2-7 | TRBV30 | NA | CAWRFNRYEQYF | TGTGCCTGGCGGTTCAACAGGTACGAGCAGTACTTC
NA | TRBJ2-7 | TRBV21-1 | NA | CATRTSGCEQYF | TGTGCCACGCGGACTAGCGGGTGCGAGCAGTACTTC
NA | TRBJ1-1 | TRBV5-1 | NA | CASSLEHGAEAFF | TGCGCCAGCAGCTTGGAGCACGGGGCTGAAGCTTTCTTT